The 5 T cell receptor beta chains listed next were all sequenced from one sample in a study of CD8 T cells in Susac syndrome. With random hexamers, reverse transcription was performed on roughly 0.5 to 1 ug of RNA. TCRdb analysed the immunoSEQ multiplex PCR reads with MiXCR anew, one entry per CDR3 protein. Of more than 85,000 distinct CDR3 sequences in the sample, about 94% were seen once. Material for sequencing was CD4+ T cells from PBMCs. The receptors here all came from a human donor with Susac syndrome.

The gene calls are TRBV29-1 and TRBJ2-1; D gene unclear. The CDR3 contains 12 residues. V was cut by 5 bases and J by 9 bases, with 14 bases left in between. Germline CDR1 reads SQVTM; CDR2 reads ANQGSEA. Written as DNA, the CDR3 is TGCAGCGTTTTCGCTACTGTAGGTGAGCAGTTCTTC. It is translated as CSVFATVGEQFF.

The CDR3 coding sequence is TGTGCCAGCAGCTTAGCACCAGCGGGGGCCTCCTACGAGCAGTACTTC. Its translation is CASSLAPAGASYEQYF. The chain carries TRBV7-2 and TRBJ2-7; 8 bases are shared with TRBD2. The V gene's germline CDR1 is SGHTA and CDR2 FQGNSA. V lost 0 bases to trimming and J lost 0 bases; unmatched junction nucleotides: 4. The CDR3 is made up of 16 amino acids.

This rearrangement joins TRBV3-1 to TRBJ2-3; D is unclear. CDR1 and CDR2 (germline): LGHDT, YNNKEL (reference sequence). With 3 bases removed from V and 5 bases from J, the gap between germline ends came to 3 bases. The CDR3 runs to 11 residues. The CDR3 sequence: CASSHLDTQYF. Written as DNA, the CDR3 is TGTGCCAGCAGCCATCTAGATACGCAGTATTTT.

This chain links TRBV29-1 with TRBJ1-5; 8 bases agree with TRBD1. The V segment lost 7 bases and the J segment 6 bases; nucleotides outside the gene matches: 8. The germline V gene has CDR1 SQVTM and CDR2 ANQGSEA. CDR3 size: 13 residues. The CDR3 DNA is TGCAGCGCGGCAGGGGGCGAAGGTCAGCCCCAGCATTTT. It yields the protein CSAAGGEGQPQHF.

DNA for the CDR3: TGTGCCAGCAGCTTGGGACCAGCAGCGTACAATGAGCAGTTCTTC. Translation gives CASSLGPAAYNEQFF. The chain carries TRBV5-6 and TRBJ2-1; D uncertain. Between the trimmed V and J ends, which lost 0 bases and 4 bases, there was a span of 11 bases. Germline CDR1 SGHDT, CDR2 YYEEEE. This CDR3 comprises 15 residues. Variable domain in full (rest from reference TRBV5-6 and TRBJ2-1): DAGVTQSPTHLIKTRGQQVTLRCSPKSGHDTVSWYQQALGQGPQFIFQYYEEEERQRGNFPDRFSGHQFPNYSSELNVNALLLGDSALYLCASSLGPAAYNEQFFGPGTRLTVL.